This is a list of T cell receptor beta chains from one sample in a study of chemoradiotherapy in HPV16-positive cancers. Assay: immunoSEQ multiplex PCR; the TCRdb copy retains only in-frame clones and omits some. The sample has 20,000 to 25,000 clones, approximately 94% seen once. The sample was taken from a patient who underwent chemoradiotherapy. The source of these receptors is a human donor with HPV-associated anogenital cancer. CDR3s leave out the opening cysteine and the closing phenylalanine or tryptophan.

CDR3 protein: ASSPLGTGGTAYEQY; V gene: TRBV18; CDR3 length: 15; J gene: TRBJ2-7
CDR3 protein: ASSPRDRGYNEQF; V gene: TRBV21-1; CDR3 length: 13; J gene: TRBJ2-1
CDR3 protein: ASSVGAGGPREQY; V gene: TRBV9; CDR3 length: 13; J gene: TRBJ2-7
CDR3 protein: ASSSSPGLMNTEAF; V gene: TRBV6-6; CDR3 length: 14; J gene: TRBJ1-1
CDR3 protein: ASSYVGTEAF; V gene: TRBV6-5; CDR3 length: 10; J gene: TRBJ1-1
CDR3 protein: ASSLGSGGTTEAF; V gene: TRBV5-1; CDR3 length: 13; J gene: TRBJ1-1
CDR3 protein: ASSDYVIQTDTQY; V gene: TRBV10-2; CDR3 length: 13; J gene: TRBJ2-3
CDR3 protein: ASSTGGVSGANVLT; V gene: TRBV19; CDR3 length: 14; J gene: TRBJ2-6
CDR3 protein: ASSSKDRILRYGYT; V gene: TRBV5-8; CDR3 length: 14; J gene: TRBJ1-2
CDR3 protein: ASSLRGPYTDTQY; V gene: TRBV7-8; CDR3 length: 13; J gene: TRBJ2-3
CDR3 protein: ATSRLDRDGAYEQY; V gene: TRBV15; CDR3 length: 14; J gene: TRBJ2-7
CDR3 protein: ASSVSPLVNEQF; V gene: TRBV9; CDR3 length: 12; J gene: TRBJ2-1
CDR3 protein: ASADRAYEQY; V gene: TRBV19; CDR3 length: 10; J gene: TRBJ2-7
CDR3 protein: ASSPGLGDTQY; V gene: TRBV7-2; CDR3 length: 11; J gene: TRBJ2-3
CDR3 protein: AWTLRMNTEAF; V gene: TRBV30; CDR3 length: 11; J gene: TRBJ1-1
CDR3 protein: ASSQGGRGTDTQY; V gene: TRBV4-3; CDR3 length: 13; J gene: TRBJ2-3
CDR3 protein: ASGPDGYTEAF; V gene: TRBV2; CDR3 length: 11; J gene: TRBJ1-1
CDR3 protein: ASSPGQGNQPQH; V gene: TRBV18; CDR3 length: 12; J gene: TRBJ1-5
CDR3 protein: ASSLRRSGATYEQY; V gene: TRBV5-4; CDR3 length: 14; J gene: TRBJ2-7
CDR3 protein: ASRGETGVYEQY; V gene: TRBV6-6; CDR3 length: 12; J gene: TRBJ2-7
CDR3 protein: ASSVVVSGSYNEQF; V gene: TRBV9; CDR3 length: 14; J gene: TRBJ2-1
CDR3 protein: ASSQVRGAKNIQY; V gene: TRBV14; CDR3 length: 13; J gene: TRBJ2-4
CDR3 protein: ASSFLGAKSEAF; V gene: TRBV7-9; CDR3 length: 12; J gene: TRBJ1-1
CDR3 protein: ASNGTPGETQY; V gene: TRBV5-1; CDR3 length: 11; J gene: TRBJ2-5
CDR3 protein: ASRGIGSNQPQH; V gene: TRBV6-5; CDR3 length: 12; J gene: TRBJ1-5
CDR3 protein: ASSSPDTSYNEQF; V gene: TRBV7-9; CDR3 length: 13; J gene: TRBJ2-1
CDR3 protein: ASPPGELAASNTGELF; V gene: TRBV18; CDR3 length: 16; J gene: TRBJ2-2
CDR3 protein: ASSQCDREADTQY; V gene: TRBV23-1; CDR3 length: 13; J gene: TRBJ2-3
CDR3 protein: ASSQYEGNVEINEQF; V gene: TRBV16; CDR3 length: 15; J gene: TRBJ2-1
CDR3 protein: ASRCQGEPGNTIY; V gene: TRBV12-2; CDR3 length: 13; J gene: TRBJ1-3
CDR3 protein: AWSVRGGVYNEQF; V gene: TRBV30; CDR3 length: 13; J gene: TRBJ2-1
CDR3 protein: ASSRNRQVEF; V gene: TRBV7-2; CDR3 length: 10; J gene: TRBJ2-1
CDR3 protein: ASSDPRTGSNTEAF; V gene: TRBV5-1; CDR3 length: 14; J gene: TRBJ1-1
CDR3 protein: ASSAGLAGVGELF; V gene: TRBV10-1; CDR3 length: 13; J gene: TRBJ2-2
CDR3 protein: ASSLSPMWDHYGYT; V gene: TRBV27; CDR3 length: 14; J gene: TRBJ1-2
CDR3 protein: ASKIGGSGLKQF; V gene: TRBV6-6; CDR3 length: 12; J gene: TRBJ2-1
CDR3 protein: ASRETGTPNYGYT; V gene: TRBV2; CDR3 length: 13; J gene: TRBJ1-2
CDR3 protein: ASSIYNGRGSNNEQF; V gene: TRBV14; CDR3 length: 15; J gene: TRBJ2-1
CDR3 protein: AISDAGNSGNTIY; V gene: TRBV10-3; CDR3 length: 13; J gene: TRBJ1-3
CDR3 protein: ASTSLGASTF; V gene: TRBV28; CDR3 length: 10; J gene: TRBJ1-1
CDR3 protein: ASSQVVGESTDTQY; V gene: TRBV4-1; CDR3 length: 14; J gene: TRBJ2-3